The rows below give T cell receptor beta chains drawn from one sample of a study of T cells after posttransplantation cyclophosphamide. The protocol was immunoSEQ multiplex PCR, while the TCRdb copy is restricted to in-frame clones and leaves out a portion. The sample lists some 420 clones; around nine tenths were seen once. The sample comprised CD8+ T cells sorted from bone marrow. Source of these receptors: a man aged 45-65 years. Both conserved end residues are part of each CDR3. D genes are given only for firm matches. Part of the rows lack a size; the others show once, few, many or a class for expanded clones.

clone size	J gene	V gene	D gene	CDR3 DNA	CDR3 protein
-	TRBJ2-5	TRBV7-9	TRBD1	TGTGCCAGCAGTTTGACAGGGGGCCGGAAAGAGCAGTACTTC	CASSLTGGRKEQYF
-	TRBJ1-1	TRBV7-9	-	TGTGCCAGCAGCTCAGAGGTGGTCACTGAAGCTTTCTTT	CASSSEVVTEAFF
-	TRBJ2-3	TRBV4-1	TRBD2	TGCGCCAGCAGCCTGTTAGCGGGAGTGATAGATACGCAGTATTTT	CASSLLAGVIDTQYF
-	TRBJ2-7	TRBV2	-	TGTGCCAGCTTCGGGACTGTCGGGTACGAGCAGTACTTC	CASFGTVGYEQYF
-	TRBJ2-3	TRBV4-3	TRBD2	TGCGCCAGCAGCCAAGATTATCGGGGGGGGCCTGATACGCAGTATTTT	CASSQDYRGGPDTQYF
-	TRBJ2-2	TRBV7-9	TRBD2	TGTGCCAGCAGCGTCCTAGCGGAGGTCACCGGGGAGCTGTTTTTT	CASSVLAEVTGELFF
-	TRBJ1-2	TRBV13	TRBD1	TGTGCCAGCAGCAACCGGGACAGGGTCTATGGCTACACCTTC	CASSNRDRVYGYTF
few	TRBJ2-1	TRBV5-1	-	TGCGCCAGCACCCCAGCGGGCCAAGGGCCGGATGAGCAGTTCTTC	CASTPAGQGPDEQFF
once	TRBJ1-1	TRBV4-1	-	TGCGCCAGCAGCCAAGATCAACGAGGGGGCACTGAAGCTTTCTTT	CASSQDQRGGTEAFF
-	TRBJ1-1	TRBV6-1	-	TGTGCCAGCAGCGCTGGACAGACCTACACTGAAGCTTTCTTT	CASSAGQTYTEAFF
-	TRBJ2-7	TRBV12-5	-	TGTGCTAGTGGCGAGGACGGAGGGTTGCTGGAGCAGTACTTC	CASGEDGGLLEQYF
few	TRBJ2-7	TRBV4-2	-	TGTGCCAGCAGCCAAGAGGGGAGCGGAACCTACGAGCAGTACTTC	CASSQEGSGTYEQYF
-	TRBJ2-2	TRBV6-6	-	TGTGCCAGCAGTCCCCTTAGGGAGGCGACCGGGGAGCTGTTTTTT	CASSPLREATGELFF
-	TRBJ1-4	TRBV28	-	TGTGCCAGCAGTTTCGGGGGAGGGGCGATAAATGAAAAACTGTTTTTT	CASSFGGGAINEKLFF
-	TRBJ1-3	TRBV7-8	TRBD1	TGTGCCAGCAGCCCCCGGACAGGCCTACTCTTAGGAAACACCATATATTTT	CASSPRTGLLLGNTIYF
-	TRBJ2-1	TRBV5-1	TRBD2	TGCGCCAGCAGCGCCACTAGCGGGACTTACAATGAGCAGTTCTTC	CASSATSGTYNEQFF
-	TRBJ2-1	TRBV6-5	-	TGTGCCAGCAGTTTCCTAGGAGGAAATGAGCAGTTCTTC	CASSFLGGNEQFF
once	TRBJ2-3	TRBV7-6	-	TGTGCCAGCAGCTTGTTTGCAGGCACAGATACGCAGTATTTT	CASSLFAGTDTQYF
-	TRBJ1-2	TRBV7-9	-	TGTGCCAGCAGCTTAGTCATACAGCCCGAATATGGCTACACCTTC	CASSLVIQPEYGYTF
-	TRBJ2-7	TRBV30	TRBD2	TGTGCCTGGAGGCCGGGGGGTCCCGACGAGCAGTACTTC	CAWRPGGPDEQYF
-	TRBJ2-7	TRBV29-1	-	TGCAGCGTTCAAGGCGAGCCAGGGAAGTACTACGAGCAGTACTTC	CSVQGEPGKYYEQYF
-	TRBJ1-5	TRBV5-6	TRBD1	TGTGCCAGCAGCATCGGGACAGTTAGCAATCAGCCCCAGCATTTT	CASSIGTVSNQPQHF
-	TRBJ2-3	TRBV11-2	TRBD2	TGTGCCAGCAGCTTCTCTAGCGGGAGCACAGATACGCAGTATTTT	CASSFSSGSTDTQYF
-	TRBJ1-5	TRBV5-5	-	TGTGCCAGCAGCTTGGGGGGAGAACAGCCCCAGCATTTT	CASSLGGEQPQHF
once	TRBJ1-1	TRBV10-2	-	TGCGCCAGCAGTGTTAACAGGGTCGCTGAAGCTTTCTTT	CASSVNRVAEAFF
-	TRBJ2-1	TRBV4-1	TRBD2	TGCGCCAGCAGCCAAGAGCCTAGCGGCTCCTACAATGAGCAGTTCTTC	CASSQEPSGSYNEQFF
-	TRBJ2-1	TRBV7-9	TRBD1	TGTGCCAGCAGCCCGACAGGGGCGAGCTCCTACAATGAGCAGTTCTTC	CASSPTGASSYNEQFF
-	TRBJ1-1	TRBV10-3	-	TGTGCCATCAGTGACCAGGGGATCAACACTGAAGCTTTCTTT	CAISDQGINTEAFF
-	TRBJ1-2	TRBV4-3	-	TGCGCCAGCAGCCAAGCTTTAGGAGGGGAGGGCTACACCTTC	CASSQALGGEGYTF
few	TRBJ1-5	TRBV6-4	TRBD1	TGTGCCAGCAGTGACTCCCGTTCAGACAGGGAGAATAGCAATCAGCCCCAGCATTTT	CASSDSRSDRENSNQPQHF
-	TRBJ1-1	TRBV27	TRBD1	TGTGCCAGCAGTTTATTTGCCTCATACCCAGGGGACAGGGGATTGAACACTGAAGCTTTCTTT	CASSLFASYPGDRGLNTEAFF
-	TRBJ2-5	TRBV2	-	TGTGCCAGCAGTGTAGTCGAGACCCAGTACTTC	CASSVVETQYF
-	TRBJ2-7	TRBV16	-	TGTGCCAGCAGCCACGATATCGGGGGTGACGAGCAGTACTTC	CASSHDIGGDEQYF
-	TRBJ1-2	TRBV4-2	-	TGTGCCAGCAGCCAAGATCAGGGTCTCTCCAGCCATGGCTACACCTTC	CASSQDQGLSSHGYTF
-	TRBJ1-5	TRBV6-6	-	TGTGCCAGCAGCCCCGACATCCTTAATCAGCCCCAGCATTTT	CASSPDILNQPQHF
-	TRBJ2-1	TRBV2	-	TGTGCCAGCGGTCGTTATGCTAGCAATGAGCAGTTCTTC	CASGRYASNEQFF
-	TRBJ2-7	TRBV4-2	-	TGTGCCAGCAGCCAAGAAGGTAGCGGAACTTACGAGCAGTACTTC	CASSQEGSGTYEQYF
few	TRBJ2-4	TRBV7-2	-	TGTGCCAGCAGCTTCCCCCCTCAAAACATTCAGTACTTC	CASSFPPQNIQYF
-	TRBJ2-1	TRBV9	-	TGTGCCAGCAGCGTATTGGGGGGGGCCCCAGGGGAGCAGTTCTTC	CASSVLGGAPGEQFF
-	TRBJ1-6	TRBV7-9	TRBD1	TGTGCCAGCAGCTTAGATTTCGGCAGGGGGAATTCACCCCTCCACTTT	CASSLDFGRGNSPLHF
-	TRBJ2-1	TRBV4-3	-	TGCGCCAGCAGCCAAACAGAATACAATGAGCAGTTCTTC	CASSQTEYNEQFF
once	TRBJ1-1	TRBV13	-	TGTGCCAGCAGCTTATGGAGACGTGAAGCTTTCTTT	CASSLWRREAFF
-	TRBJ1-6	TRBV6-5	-	TGTGCCAGCAGTTATGGGGGGGCAAATTCACCCCTCCACTTT	CASSYGGANSPLHF
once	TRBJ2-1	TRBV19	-	TGTGCCAGTAGGTCTCTAACCGGCTCCTACAATGAGCAGTTCTTC	CASRSLTGSYNEQFF
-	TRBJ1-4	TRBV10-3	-	TGTGCCATCAGTGAGCGAACAGCCGCAACTAATGAAAAACTGTTTTTT	CAISERTAATNEKLFF
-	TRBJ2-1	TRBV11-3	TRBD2	TGTGCCAGCAGCTTAGTGGCTAGCGGGTACAATGAGCAGTTCTTC	CASSLVASGYNEQFF
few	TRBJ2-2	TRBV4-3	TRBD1	TGCGCCAGCAGCCAAGACCGGACAGGGGGCGTTACCGGGGAGCTGTTTTTT	CASSQDRTGGVTGELFF
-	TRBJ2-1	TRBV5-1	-	TGCGCCAGCAGGTCGGGGGGCCAGAGCAATGAGCAGTTCTTC	CASRSGGQSNEQFF
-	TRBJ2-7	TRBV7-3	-	TGTGCCAGCAGCTTACACGGGGGCTCCTACGAGCAGTACTTC	CASSLHGGSYEQYF
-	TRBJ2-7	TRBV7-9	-	TGTGCCAGCAGCCTCTCGTACGGAGACTCCTACGAGCAGTACTTC	CASSLSYGDSYEQYF